Following are 25 T cell receptor beta chains from one sample sequenced in a study of tumor-infiltrating lymphocytes in primary liver carcinoma. TCR beta cDNA was prepared out of roughly 0.45 ug total RNA by means of a constant-region primer. Slightly modified ARM-PCR served as the procedure for the TCR beta libraries. These libraries came from three rounds of nested multiplex PCR. Running 10 cycles apiece, the first two PCR rounds relied on TRBV1-TRBV30 forward primers together with a C-beta reverse primer. MiXCR was run by TCRdb on the multiplex PCR reads, yielding one entry per CDR3 protein. The data contain fewer than 250,000 distinct CDR3 sequences, approximately 64% of them singletons. In addition to blood RNA drawn from unsorted whole blood, germline DNA was extracted. The specimen was peripheral blood. Receptors were obtained from a woman in her sixties or seventies with primary liver carcinoma and hepatitis B virus infection.

In the case of this clonotype: A much larger clone lies one base from this, so it may be a read error. V usage is TRBV6-1 and J usage is TRBJ2-7; the match to TRBD1 covers 10 bases. The CDR3 extends over 16 amino acids. Germline V lookup: CDR1 MNHNS, CDR2 SASEGT. V gave up 7 bases and J gave up 3 bases; unmatched junction bases: 12. CDR3 residues: CASIRLPGQGSYEQYF. The CDR3 region has the DNA TGTGCCAGCATCAGGCTACCGGGACAGGGGAGCTACGAGCAGTACTTC.

To note about this clonotype: The CDR3 does not close with the conserved phenylalanine or tryptophan, likely indicating a read error. This chain connects TRBV11-2 to TRBJ2-1; either TRBD1 or TRBD2 may supply D (6 bases each). The length of the CDR3 is 13 residues. CDR1 is SGHAT and CDR2 is FQNNGV in the germline V gene. As DNA, the CDR3 is TGTGGCAGTGCAATAGGGGGGTACAATGAGCAGTTCATC. Its protein product is CGSAIGGYNEQFI.

With respect to this clonotype: It may be a read error: a sequence one base away is much more abundant. The V and J genes are TRBV12-5 and TRBJ2-5; 7 bases fit TRBD1. Germline-derived CDR1 and CDR2 are LGHNT and FRNRAP. The CDR3 consists of 17 residues. CDR3 sequence (DNA): TGTGCTACTGGTTTGGAGACAGGGAAGGTGGGACAAGAGACCCAGTACTTC. Translating it yields CATGLETGKVGQETQYF.

The rearrangement links TRBV11-1 to TRBJ1-2; TRBD1 matches 7 bases. The CDR3 sequence is 13 residues long. V trimming: 10 bases; J trimming: 5 bases; junction bases outside the gene matches: 10. From germline, CDR1 is SGHAT and CDR2 FQDESV (reference sequence). This chain's CDR3 is CANSDRVGYGYTF. CDR3 DNA sequence: TGTGCCAATAGCGACAGGGTTGGGTATGGCTACACCTTC.

Note on this clonotype: The junction and the germline gene differ at one end; a read error may be behind it. The chain recombines TRBV4-2 with TRBJ2-7; D is perhaps TRBD1 or TRBD2 (6 bases each). Germline V CDR1 and CDR2: LGHNA, YNFKEQ. The CDR3 has 14 amino acids. CDR3 sequence reads: CVSNQGGLTYEQYF. In nucleotides, the CDR3 is TGTGTCAGCAACCAAGGGGGACTTACTTACGAGCAGTACTTC.

In the case of this clonotype: Its ends do not fully match the called genes, so a read error is possible. This chain links TRBV29-1 with TRBJ2-6; D perhaps matches TRBD1 (5 bases). This CDR3 is 17 amino acids long. Germline loops: CDR1 SQVTM, CDR2 ANQGSEA. In DNA form, the CDR3 reads TGCAGCGTTGAAGATCCCAGTCGGGCGAATGGGGCCAACGTCCTGACCTTC. Translating gives CSVEDPSRANGANVLTF.

This clonotype was seen a single time. At one end, the junction sequence differs from germline, possibly due to a read error. This sequence joins TRBV28 and TRBJ2-1, with 8 bases matching TRBD2. Germline V lookup: CDR1 MDHEN, CDR2 SYDVKM. The CDR3 is 16 residues long. The CDR3 loop is CASSSTGGGSYNQQFF. For the CDR3, the DNA is TGTGCCAGCAGTTCGACGGGGGGGGGCTCCTACAATCAGCAGTTCTTC.

This clonotype was seen a handful of times. This chain links TRBV11-2 with TRBJ2-4; the D gene is possibly TRBD1 (5 bases). The germline CDR1 and CDR2 sequences are SGHAT and FQNNGV. The CDR3 runs to 14 residues. V lost 5 bases and J 14 bases, leaving 22 bases between the germline ends. Here the CDR3 DNA reads TGTGCCAGCAGCACCCCCCAGGGATTCGACATCAAGTACTTC. This codes for CASSTPQGFDIKYF.

Notes on this clonotype: At one of its ends the junction is not consistent with the germline gene, which may arise from a read error. DNA of the CDR3: TGTGTCAGCGAGAGCGGGAGGTTGGCCAAAAACATTCAGTATTTT. Translated, it gives CVSESGRLAKNIQYF. The chain combines TRBV11-2 with TRBJ2-4; 9 positions agree with TRBD2. The better agreement between TRBJ2-3 and the DNA end casts doubt on the J call. This CDR3 is 15 amino acids long. The germline V gene encodes CDR1 SGHAT and CDR2 FQNNGV.

Concerning this clonotype: One end of the junction does not line up with germline, which may come from a read error. The V call is TRBV6-1, the J call TRBJ2-1; TRBD1 aligns across 9 bases. The CDR3 length is 15 residues. Germline-derived CDR1 and CDR2 are MNHNS and SASEGT. Written as DNA, the CDR3 is TGCGTCAGCAGACTCGACAGGGGGTCCTACAATGAGCAGTTCTTC. Translation gives CVSRLDRGSYNEQFF.

A remark on this clonotype: One end of the junction is discordant with germline, which a read error may explain. The CDR3 protein is CASRPTSGNTGELLF. The CDR3 DNA follows: TGTGCCAGCAGGCCGACTAGCGGGAACACCGGGGAGCTGTTGTTT. V is TRBV6-1 and J is TRBJ2-2; 11 nucleotides agree with TRBD2. Germline values: CDR1 MNHNS, CDR2 SASEGT. There are 15 residues in the CDR3.

The chain joins TRBV5-1 to TRBJ1-6, with no clear D. This CDR3 is 16 amino acids long. Germline-derived CDR1 and CDR2 are SGHRS and YFSETQ. V lost 0 bases and J lost 9, with 16 bases in between. This chain's CDR3 is CASSLGTLVAGSPLHF. In nucleotides, the CDR3 is TGCGCCAGCAGCTTGGGGACGTTGGTTGCAGGTTCACCCCTCCACTTT.

The sample holds one count of this clonotype. The chain couples TRBV5-1 to TRBJ2-5; TRBD2 matches at 11 bases. Losses at the gene ends were 4 bases for V and 4 bases for J; bases not matched to a gene: 9. Germline values: CDR1 SGHRS, CDR2 YFSETQ. CDR3 size: 16 residues. The CDR3 here is CASSLQTSGTGETQYF. CDR3 DNA: TGCGCCAGCAGCCTCCAGACTAGCGGGACGGGAGAGACCCAGTACTTC.

This clonotype was detected many times. The gene calls are TRBV12-3 or TRBV12-4 and TRBJ2-7, with TRBD1 as a possible D gene (5 bases). This CDR3 comprises 14 residues. Trimming removed 0 bases from V and 6 bases from J, with 12 bases in between. Written as DNA, the CDR3 is TGTGCCAGCAGTTTAGCGTTCAGGGATGGCGAGCAGTACTTC. Encoded protein: CASSLAFRDGEQYF.

This clonotype was picked up a small number of times. V is TRBV5-6 and J is TRBJ2-7, with D possibly matching TRBD1 (5 bases). CDR1 is SGHDT, CDR2 YYEEEE, per germline. Deletions cut 5 bases from V and 0 bases from J, with 12 bases between. This CDR3 has 14 amino acids. The CDR3 protein is CASSSGSSSYEQYF. Written as DNA, the CDR3 is TGTGCCAGCAGTTCAGGGTCGAGCTCCTACGAGCAGTACTTC.

As concerns this clonotype: Possible read error: a much larger clone is one base away. DNA for the CDR3: TGCAGCATTGACCCCGGACAGGAAGGAGAGACCCAGTACTTC. As protein: CSIDPGQEGETQYF. The chain has TRBV29-1 and TRBJ2-5, with 7 bases matching TRBD1. Germline V gene data show CDR1 as SQVTM and CDR2 as ANQGSEA. The CDR3 runs to 14 residues.

This clonotype was counted many times. This chain uses TRBV6-5 with TRBJ2-7; tentatively, D is TRBD2 (5 bases). Trimming took 4 bases from V and 2 from J, leaving 15 bases between them. In germline, CDR1 is MNHEY, CDR2 SVGAGI. The CDR3 runs 15 residues. CDR3: CASSSPESGPYEQYF. CDR3 DNA sequence: TGTGCCAGCAGTTCCCCGGAAAGCGGACCCTACGAGCAGTACTTC.

Comment on this clonotype: One base away lies a much larger clone, so this may be a sequencing read error. The gene calls are TRBV6-6 and TRBJ2-3; tentative D call: TRBD1 (6 bases). This CDR3 spans 14 amino acids. In germline, CDR1 is MNHNY, CDR2 SVGAGI (reference sequence). Trimming left V 9 bases short and J 0 bases short, with 13 bases between. The CDR3 DNA follows: TGTGCCAGGAGCAAACAGGGAAGCACAGATACGCAGTATTTT. As protein: CARSKQGSTDTQYF.

On this clonotype: The junction shows a germline mismatch at one end, possibly a read error. This chain joins TRBV5-1 and TRBJ2-6; 7 positions match TRBD1. Germline V gene sequence: CDR1 SGHRS, CDR2 YFSETQ. CDR3 size: 16 residues. The CDR3 nucleotides are TGCGCCAGCAGTCGGACAGGCCATTCTGGGACCAACGTCCTGACTTTC. Its protein product is CASSRTGHSGTNVLTF.

V gene TRBV5-5 combines with J gene TRBJ2-5; perhaps D is TRBD1 or TRBD2 (5 bases each). The V and J ends lost 0 bases and 3 bases respectively, with 21 bases between them. The CDR3 covers 18 residues. Germline CDR1 is SGHKS and CDR2 is YYEKEE (reference sequence). CDR3 sequence (DNA): TGTGCCAGCAGCTTGGTATCCGGGATACGGGGCCTAAAAGAGACCCAGTACTTC. It translates to CASSLVSGIRGLKETQYF.

The CDR3 spells CASSPRGLTYEQFF. CDR3 sequence (DNA): TGTGCCAGCAGCCCCAGGGGGCTTACCTACGAGCAGTTCTTC. The rearrangement joins TRBV11-2 to TRBJ2-7; 8 bases match TRBD1. The J call may be incorrect, as the DNA end agrees better with TRBJ2-1. Germline CDR1 is SGHAT and CDR2 is FQNNGV. The CDR3 runs to 14 residues.

Concerning this clonotype itself: One junction end does not reproduce the germline sequence, and a read error may be involved. The chain's CDR3 is CASRQGNGELSF. The CDR3 DNA reads TGCGCCAGCAGGCAGGGCAACGGGGAGCTGTCTTTT. The rearrangement links TRBV10-1 to TRBJ2-2; perhaps D is TRBD1 or TRBD2 (5 bases each). The CDR3 contains 12 residues. Germline V CDR1 and CDR2: WNHNN, SYGVQD (reference sequence).

As for this clonotype: The germline gene is not matched at one end of the junction; a read error may be the cause. The gene calls are TRBV29-1 and TRBJ1-1; D unresolved. Germline lookup yields CDR1 SQVTM and CDR2 ANQGSEA. This CDR3 contains 12 residues. This chain's CDR3 is CSVLKMNTEAVF. The CDR3 bases are TGCAGCGTGTTGAAGATGAACACTGAAGCTGTCTTT.

Points on this clonotype: Likely a read error: the CDR3 ends without its conserved phenylalanine or tryptophan. This sequence joins TRBV11-2 and TRBJ2-7; 7 bases map to TRBD2. This CDR3 is built from 16 residues. The germline V gene encodes CDR1 SGHAT and CDR2 FQNNGV. The V and J ends lost 1 base and 0 bases, in that order; junction bases with no gene match: 6. The CDR3 loop reads CASSLALSGYSYEQYL. CDR3 bases: TGTGCCAGCAGCTTAGCTCTTAGCGGGTACTCCTACGAGCAGTACTTA.

This clonotype was counted at least ten times. The junction differs from germline at one of its ends, possibly a read error. V usage is TRBV29-1 and J usage is TRBJ1-1, with TRBD1 matching 7 bases. Germline CDR1 and CDR2: SQVTM and ANQGSEA. This CDR3 is built from 12 residues. The CDR3 sequence: CSGGQLNAEAFF. In DNA form, the CDR3 reads TGCAGCGGGGGACAGTTGAACGCTGAAGCTTTCTTT.